This passage covers 18 T cell receptor beta chains from one sample sequenced in a study of T cells in Graves' hyperthyroidism and ophthalmopathy. Authors of the study amplified TCR beta CDR3 regions from RNA transcripts. First-round RT-PCR of the TCR CDR3 relied on the HTBI primer set. Via MiXCR, TCRdb re-called the multiplex PCR reads, giving one row per CDR3 protein. The repertoire consists of over 300,000 distinct CDR3 sequences, with roughly 14% occurring once and the leading ten covering approximately 9.9%. The material sequenced was blood. These receptors were collected from a woman aged 55-70 years with Graves' hyperthyroidism.

This chain uses TRBV29-1 with TRBJ1-2; D remains ambiguous. Trimming took off 6 bases at V and 2 bases at J, with 10 bases between the two ends. CDR1 and CDR2 from the germline V gene are SQVTM and ANQGSEA. CDR3 length: 12 amino acids. CDR3 nucleotides: TGCAGCGTAACCACGGGGAACTATGGCTACACCTTC. Encoded protein: CSVTTGNYGYTF.

The chain couples TRBV6-1 to TRBJ1-1, with unresolved D. Germline-derived CDR1 and CDR2 are MNHNS and SASEGT. V shed 11 bases and J shed 7 bases, with 11 bases lying between them. CDR3 length: 10 amino acids. CDR3 coding DNA: TGTGCCTCCGGTAGGGTTGAAGCTTTCTTT. It encodes CASGRVEAFF.

This clonotype was detected many times. The chain is built from TRBV7-9 and TRBJ2-3; TRBD2 matches 7 bases. CDR1 is SEHNR, CDR2 FQNEAQ, per germline (reference sequence). Unmatched junction bases numbered 15, after V lost 4 bases and J lost 2 bases. The CDR3 totals 18 residues. As DNA, the CDR3 is TGTGCCAGCAGCTCGATGAGGGCCGGGACTACAAACACAGATACGCAGTATTTT. Translating gives CASSSMRAGTTNTDTQYF.

The chain uses TRBV19 and TRBJ1-2; D is ambiguous. Germline V gene sequence: CDR1 LNHDA, CDR2 SQIVND (reference sequence). The CDR3 runs to 16 residues. Trimming took off 2 bases at V and 4 bases at J, with 17 bases between the two ends. Here the CDR3 reads CASSIPDGRSFYGYTF. The DNA for the CDR3 is TGTGCCAGTAGTATACCGGACGGGAGATCTTTCTATGGCTACACCTTC.

This clonotype occurred a few times. The chain is built from TRBV2 and TRBJ2-7; D is undetermined. Trimming pared 5 bases from V and 5 bases from J, leaving 16 bases between. Germline V gene lookup returns CDR1 SNHLY and CDR2 FYNNEI. This CDR3 spans 14 amino acids. CDR3 protein: CASSPEWVGDEQYF. The CDR3 nucleotides read TGTGCCAGCAGTCCGGAATGGGTAGGCGACGAGCAGTACTTC.

This clonotype was seen ten or more times. J is TRBJ2-5 and V is TRBV2; 7 bases line up with TRBD2. Germline V gene data show CDR1 as SNHLY and CDR2 as FYNNEI. The trim removed 7 bases at V and 4 bases at J, leaving 6 bases unmatched. CDR3 length: 13 amino acids. CDR3 nucleotide sequence: TGTGCCAGCACGGGCAGGGAGGGAGAGACCCAGTACTTC. Amino acid sequence: CASTGREGETQYF.

This clonotype was counted ten times or more. The J gene is TRBJ2-5, the V gene TRBV11-3, with TRBD2 as a possible D gene (5 bases). This CDR3 is 15 amino acids long. CDR1 is SGHNT and CDR2 is YENEEA in the germline V gene. Between the trimmed V and J ends, which lost 9 bases and 5 bases, there was a span of 22 bases. In DNA, the CDR3 is TGTGCCAGGGAGGTCAGGCAGGACCCTCTTGAGACCCAGTACTTC. Its protein is CAREVRQDPLETQYF. Full variable domain (missing parts from reference TRBV11-3 and TRBJ2-5): EAGVVQSPRYKIIEKKQPVAFWCNPISGHNTLYWYLQNLGQGPELLIRYENEEAVDDSQLPKDRFSAERLKGVDSTLKIQPAELGDSAVYLCAREVRQDPLETQYFGPGTRLLVL.

The rearrangement uses TRBV7-9 and TRBJ1-2; possible D gene TRBD1, 5 bases. The germline CDR1 and CDR2 sequences are SEHNR and FQNEAQ (reference sequence). The CDR3 extends over 14 amino acids. V dropped 1 base and J dropped 2 bases, with 8 bases sitting between them. The CDR3 reads CASSLEQENYGYTF. The CDR3 DNA reads TGTGCCAGCAGCTTAGAACAGGAGAACTATGGCTACACCTTC. The entire variable domain, with the rest obtained from reference TRBV7-9 and TRBJ1-2, is as follows: DTGVSQNPRHKITKRGQNVTFRCDPISEHNRLYWYRQTLGQGPEFLTYFQNEAQLEKSRLLSDRFSAERPKGSFSTLEIQRTEQGDSAMYLCASSLEQENYGYTFGSGTRLTVV.

The chain joins TRBV7-9 to TRBJ2-2; no definite D call. V lost 4 bases and J 6 bases, leaving 15 bases between the germline ends. The CDR3 is 15 residues long. Looked up from germline, CDR1 is SEHNR and CDR2 is FQNEAQ (reference sequence). This CDR3 is CASSSGSWPPGELFF. The CDR3 DNA reads TGTGCCAGCAGCTCCGGGTCATGGCCCCCCGGGGAGCTGTTTTTT.

With regard to this clonotype: This could be a read error, since a much larger clone is one nucleotide away. Without the conserved terminal phenylalanine or tryptophan, this CDR3 likely stems from a read error. The V gene is TRBV5-1, the J gene TRBJ2-7; no firm D call. This CDR3 spans 14 amino acids. The V end was cut by 0 bases, the J end by 3 bases, with 10 bases between. The germline V gene has CDR1 SGHRS and CDR2 YFSETQ. CDR3 in DNA: TGCGCCAGCAGCTTGGCTCACGGCGGCTACGAGCAGTACCTC. This translates into CASSLAHGGYEQYL.

This clonotype has a count of ten or more. The V call is TRBV24-1, the J call TRBJ2-1; 9 bases map to TRBD1. The CDR3 spans 16 residues. CDR1 and CDR2 (germline): KGHDR, SFDVKD. Losses at the gene ends were 4 bases for V and 10 bases for J; bases not matched to a gene: 13. In nucleotides, the CDR3 is TGTGCCACCAGTGACCCCGGGACAGGGAAGTCAGGCGAGCAGTTCTTC. Amino acids: CATSDPGTGKSGEQFF.

J is TRBJ2-6 and V is TRBV27; perhaps TRBD1 as D (5 bases). Germline V lookup: CDR1 MNHEY, CDR2 SMNVEV (reference sequence). The CDR3 length is 15 residues. Between the trimmed V and J ends, which lost 5 bases and 3 bases, there was a span of 11 bases. CDR3 sequence (DNA): TGTGCCAGCAGTCTGGACATGGTTGGGGCCAACGTCCTGACTTTC. Translating it yields CASSLDMVGANVLTF.

Note on this clonotype: A much bigger clone sits one base away, suggesting this may be a read error. The V gene is TRBV28, the J gene TRBJ1-5, with D possibly matching TRBD1 (5 bases). The CDR3 has 15 residues. V lost 7 bases, J lost 9 bases, and 22 bases lay in between. From germline, CDR1 is MDHEN and CDR2 SYDVKM. The CDR3, as DNA: TGTGCCAGCACTCCCTGGGGCAGGGACTATCGGCCCCAGCATTTT. It encodes CASTPWGRDYRPQHF. The whole variable domain, remainder taken from reference TRBV28 and TRBJ1-5, is DVKVTQSSRYLVKRTGEKVFLECVQDMDHENMFWYRQDPGLGLRLIYFSYDVKMKEKGDIPEGYSVSREKKERFSLILESASTNQTSMYLCASTPWGRDYRPQHFGDGTRLSIL.

CDR3 in DNA: TGTGCCAGCAGTTACCCGGCGGACGAAGATAAAGCGGGAGGGCCGGGAGAGCAGTACTTC. This encodes CASSYPADEDKAGGPGEQYF. This chain uses TRBV6-6 with TRBJ2-7, with 10 nucleotides matching TRBD2. Germline V gene lookup returns CDR1 MNHNY and CDR2 SVGAGI (reference sequence). Losses at the gene ends were 2 bases for V and 7 bases for J; bases not matched to a gene: 23. The CDR3 is 20 residues long.

The V call is TRBV3-1, the J call TRBJ1-5, with TRBD1 as a possible D gene (5 bases). V was shortened by 3 bases and J by 5 bases, with 8 bases between the two germline ends. The CDR3 is 13 residues long. Germline V gene data show CDR1 as LGHDT and CDR2 as YNNKEL (reference sequence). The CDR3 region has the DNA TGTGCCAGCAGCCACGGGGGGGATCAGCCCCAGCATTTT. As protein: CASSHGGDQPQHF. The full variable domain, in which reference TRBV3-1 and TRBJ1-5 provide the parts outside the CDR3, is DTAVSQTPKYLVTQMGNDKSIKCEQNLGHDTMYWYKQDSKKFLKIMFSYNNKELIINETVPNRFSPKSPDKAHLNLHINSLELGDSAVYFCASSHGGDQPQHFGDGTRLSIL.

J is TRBJ2-7 and V is TRBV9, with D possibly being TRBD2 (6 bases). V shed 4 bases and J shed 3 bases, with 17 bases lying between them. The CDR3 length is 15 residues. CDR1 and CDR2 from the germline V gene are SGDLS and YYNGEE. CDR3 sequence reads: CASSPRTGANYEQYF. CDR3 coding DNA: TGTGCCAGCAGCCCAAGGACGGGAGCGAACTACGAGCAGTACTTC.

This clonotype was counted at least ten times. The J gene is TRBJ2-1, the V gene TRBV20-1; D gene unclear. Germline V lookup: CDR1 DFQATT, CDR2 SNEGSKA (reference sequence). The V gene lost 0 bases and the J gene lost 0 bases, with 9 bases spanning the gap. The CDR3 totals 15 residues. CDR3 nucleotide sequence: TGCAGTGCTAGAGAGGGCTCGCTCTCCTACAATGAGCAGTTCTTC. Translating it yields CSAREGSLSYNEQFF.

This clonotype occurred many times. The J gene is TRBJ2-5, the V gene TRBV18; 9 bases are a match to TRBD2. The CDR3 is made up of 15 amino acids. Germline CDR1 KGHSH, CDR2 LQKENI. Germline trimming cut 1 base from V and 1 base from J; bases unmatched to any gene: 1. The CDR3 is CASSPLAGAQETQYF. CDR3 nucleotide sequence: TGTGCCAGCTCACCACTAGCGGGAGCCCAAGAGACCCAGTACTTC.